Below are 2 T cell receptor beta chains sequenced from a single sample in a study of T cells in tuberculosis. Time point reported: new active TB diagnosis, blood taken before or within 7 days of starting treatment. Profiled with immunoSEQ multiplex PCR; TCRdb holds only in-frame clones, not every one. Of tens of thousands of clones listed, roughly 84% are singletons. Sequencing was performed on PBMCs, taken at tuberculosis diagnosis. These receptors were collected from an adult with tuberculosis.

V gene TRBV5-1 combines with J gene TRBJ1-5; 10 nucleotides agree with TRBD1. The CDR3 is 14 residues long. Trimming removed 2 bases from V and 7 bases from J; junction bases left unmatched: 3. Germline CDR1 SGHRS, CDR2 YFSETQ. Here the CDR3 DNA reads TGCGCCAGCAGCTTCGGACAGGGGGTCCAGCCCCAGCATTTT. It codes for CASSFGQGVQPQHF.

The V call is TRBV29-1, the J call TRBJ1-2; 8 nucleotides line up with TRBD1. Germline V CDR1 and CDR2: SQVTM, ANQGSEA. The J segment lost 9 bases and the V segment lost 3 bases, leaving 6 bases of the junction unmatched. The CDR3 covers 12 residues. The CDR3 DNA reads TGCAGCGTTGACCCAGGGGGCGCCAGCTACACCTTC. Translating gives CSVDPGGASYTF.